The 24 T cell receptor beta chains presented below share a single source sample, sequenced in a study of technical replicates of blood from several donors. Only in-frame clones appear in the TCRdb table, and some are missing; sequencing was by immunoSEQ multiplex PCR. This table holds about 94,000 clones, approximately 96% found once. The sequenced material came from T cells isolated from PBMCs. All receptors come from a human donor in good health.

The rearrangement uses TRBV28 and TRBJ2-2; D not resolved. V dropped 6 bases and J dropped 4 bases, with 24 bases sitting between them. This CDR3 region has 18 residues. Germline CDR1 reads MDHEN; CDR2 reads SYDVKM. CDR3 in DNA: TGTGCCAGCAGCCCCCCCGGTGTTTACAGTCTAAGCACCGGGGAGCTGTTTTTT. It codes for CASSPPGVYSLSTGELFF.

This chain joins TRBV19 and TRBJ1-6; maybe TRBD1 (6 bases). This CDR3 is 15 amino acids long. V was trimmed by 0 bases and J by 3 bases, leaving 6 bases between them. From germline, CDR1 is LNHDA and CDR2 SQIVND (reference sequence). CDR3: CASSIEDSYNSPLHF. CDR3 nucleotide sequence: TGTGCCAGTAGTATAGAGGACAGCTATAATTCACCCCTCCACTTT.

The chain employs TRBV7-9 and TRBJ2-5; 7 bases are a match to TRBD1. CDR1 is SEHNR and CDR2 is FQNEAQ in the germline V gene (reference sequence). CDR3 length: 17 amino acids. The V gene end was trimmed by 5 bases and the J gene end by 5 bases; junction bases not matched to a gene: 17. CDR3 residues: CASSPREGRGLWETQYF. The CDR3 coding sequence is TGTGCCAGCAGCCCAAGAGAGGGAAGGGGGCTTTGGGAGACCCAGTACTTC. Full variable domain (outside the CDR3, taken from reference TRBV7-9 and TRBJ2-5): DTGVSQNPRHKITKRGQNVTFRCDPISEHNRLYWYRQTLGQGPEFLTYFQNEAQLEKSRLLSDRFSAERPKGSFSTLEIQRTEQGDSAMYLCASSPREGRGLWETQYFGPGTRLLVL.

CDR3 amino acids: CASSQEPSGYTF. CDR3 coding DNA: TGCGCCAGCAGCCAGGAGCCCTCTGGCTACACCTTC. This rearrangement joins TRBV4-1 to TRBJ1-2; D is unresolved. Germline-derived CDR1 and CDR2 are MGHRA and YSYEKL. This CDR3 has 12 residues. The V gene lost 3 bases and the J gene lost 7 bases, with 9 bases spanning the gap.

The chain links TRBV29-1 to TRBJ1-5; D is perhaps TRBD1 (5 bases). Per the germline V gene, CDR1 is SQVTM and CDR2 is ANQGSEA. The CDR3 length is 11 residues. The V end was cut by 4 bases, the J end by 5 bases, with 6 bases between. The CDR3 DNA reads as TGCAGCGTTGGGGGGGATCAGCCCCAGCATTTT. It is translated as CSVGGDQPQHF. Complete variable domain (other parts from reference TRBV29-1 and TRBJ1-5): SAVISQKPSRDICQRGTSLTIQCQVDSQVTMMFWYRQQPGQSLTLIATANQGSEATYESGFVIDKFPISRPNLTFSTLTVSNMSPEDSSIYLCSVGGDQPQHFGDGTRLSIL.

The V gene is TRBV7-2, the J gene TRBJ2-1; no firm D call. Trimming removed 5 bases from V and 1 base from J, with 12 bases in between. The CDR3 is made up of 15 amino acids. Germline CDR1 reads SGHTA; CDR2 reads FQGNSA. The CDR3 sequence is CASSKSGLSYNEQFF. The CDR3 DNA follows: TGTGCCAGCAGCAAGAGTGGGCTATCCTACAATGAGCAGTTCTTC.

CDR3 in amino acids: CASRLAGPQETQYF. The CDR3 region has the DNA TGTGCCAGCCGACTAGCGGGACCTCAAGAGACCCAGTACTTC. This rearrangement joins TRBV2 to TRBJ2-5; 11 bases are shared with TRBD2. Germline values: CDR1 SNHLY, CDR2 FYNNEI. The V segment lost 8 bases and the J segment 2 bases; nucleotides outside the gene matches: 4. There are 14 residues in the CDR3.

The chain employs TRBV19 and TRBJ1-1, with 9 nucleotides matching TRBD1. CDR1 is LNHDA and CDR2 is SQIVND in the germline V gene (reference sequence). The junction had 15 bases not matched to a gene; V was cut back by 3 bases and J by 7 bases. CDR3 length equals 17 residues. The CDR3 sequence: CASSILFVGQGVGEAFF. The CDR3 bases are TGTGCCAGTAGTATTTTATTCGTGGGACAGGGCGTCGGTGAAGCTTTCTTT.

J is TRBJ2-1 and V is TRBV7-9; no reliable D call. The germline V gene has CDR1 SEHNR and CDR2 FQNEAQ (reference sequence). The length of the CDR3 is 14 residues. V gave up 3 bases and J gave up 8 bases, with 14 bases separating them. Written as DNA, the CDR3 is TGTGCCAGCAGCTTTTCCCTAGGAAAGGATGAGCAGTTCTTC. It encodes CASSFSLGKDEQFF.

This rearrangement joins TRBV27 to TRBJ2-7, with D perhaps TRBD1 (6 bases). Looked up from germline, CDR1 is MNHEY and CDR2 is SMNVEV (reference sequence). The CDR3 is made up of 12 amino acids. V was clipped by 8 bases and J by 4 bases, with 12 bases between them. DNA of the CDR3: TGTGCCAGCGGAAACAGGGCTTACGAGCAGTACTTC. Its translation: CASGNRAYEQYF.

V gene TRBV2 combines with J gene TRBJ2-5; no reliable D call. Trimming removed 5 bases at V and 4 bases at J, with 2 bases between. Germline V gives CDR1 SNHLY, CDR2 FYNNEI. This CDR3 has 10 amino acids. The CDR3 DNA follows: TGTGCCAGCAGTCGAGAGACCCAGTACTTC. Amino acid sequence: CASSRETQYF.

The chain uses TRBV5-5 and TRBJ1-1; 7 bases are a match to TRBD1. There are 16 residues in the CDR3. Trimming took 0 bases from V and 1 from J; bases not matched to a gene: 6. The germline CDR1 and CDR2 sequences are SGHKS and YYEKEE (reference sequence). CDR3 coding DNA: TGTGCCAGCAGCTTGGCTCCACACAGGGGGAACACTGAAGCTTTCTTT. Protein sequence: CASSLAPHRGNTEAFF.

This clone was detected once. The J gene is TRBJ2-5, the V gene TRBV27, with TRBD2 matching over 11 bases. V gave up 6 bases and J gave up 4 bases; unmatched junction bases: 4. This CDR3 has 14 residues. Germline-derived CDR1 and CDR2 are MNHEY and SMNVEV (reference sequence). The CDR3 spells CASSLGTSGETQYF. The CDR3 coding sequence is TGTGCCAGCAGCCTCGGGACTAGCGGAGAGACCCAGTACTTC.

V usage is TRBV11-3 and J usage is TRBJ1-1; D possibly corresponds to TRBD1 (6 bases). Between the trimmed V and J ends, which lost 2 bases and 0 bases, there was a span of 16 bases. Germline CDR1 and CDR2: SGHNT and YENEEA. This CDR3 spans 17 amino acids. CDR3 sequence (DNA): TGTGCCAGCAGCTTACACGACAGGTTGTTAATGAACACTGAAGCTTTCTTT. Protein sequence: CASSLHDRLLMNTEAFF.

The gene calls are TRBV5-5 and TRBJ2-1; D unclear. CDR1 is SGHKS and CDR2 is YYEKEE in the germline V gene (reference sequence). V shed 4 bases and J shed 9 bases, with 5 bases lying between them. CDR3 length: 10 amino acids. In DNA, the CDR3 is TGTGCCAGCAGCCCAGGTGAGCAGTTCTTC. Translation gives CASSPGEQFF.

J is TRBJ2-7 and V is TRBV5-1; possibly TRBD1 for D (7 bases). In germline, CDR1 is SGHRS, CDR2 YFSETQ. Trimming left V 1 base short and J 7 bases short, with 12 bases between. The CDR3 is 13 amino acids. CDR3 bases: TGCGCCAGCAGCTTGCAGACAGGGAGGGAGCAGTACTTC. This translates into CASSLQTGREQYF.

The J gene is TRBJ2-7, the V gene TRBV11-2, with TRBD2 matching 9 bases. V was pared by 3 bases and J by 6 bases, with 15 bases of the junction left unmatched. Looked up from germline, CDR1 is SGHAT and CDR2 is FQNNGV. This CDR3 spans 17 amino acids. The CDR3 is CASSFSEREVLYAEQYF. DNA for the CDR3: TGTGCCAGCAGCTTTTCTGAGCGGGAGGTTCTATACGCCGAGCAGTACTTC.

The gene calls are TRBV10-1 and TRBJ2-5; 8 nucleotides match TRBD1. CDR3 length equals 16 residues. Trimming at V came to 0 bases and at J to 3 bases, leaving 6 bases not matched to a gene. The germline CDR1 and CDR2 sequences are WNHNN and SYGVQD (reference sequence). The CDR3 DNA is TGCGCCAGCAGTGAGTCGGCGACAGGGGAGGAAGAGACCCAGTACTTC. It is translated as CASSESATGEEETQYF.

The rearrangement uses TRBV10-3 and TRBJ1-1; 7 nucleotides agree with TRBD1. Germline loops: CDR1 ENHRY, CDR2 SYGVKD. The V and J ends lost 6 bases and 6 bases, in that order; junction bases with no gene match: 7. There are 13 residues in the CDR3. The CDR3 DNA sequence: TGTGCCATCAGCGCTTCAGGGGGGCCTGAAGCTTTCTTT. Translating it yields CAISASGGPEAFF.

This chain connects TRBV29-1 to TRBJ2-7; perhaps TRBD1 as D (6 bases). The length of the CDR3 is 16 residues. CDR1 is SQVTM, CDR2 ANQGSEA, per germline. V was clipped by 5 bases and J by 5 bases, with 25 bases between them. CDR3 nucleotides: TGCAGCGTTTATAAGGGATCGCAGACAGGTCGCAACGAGCAGTACTTC. It specifies CSVYKGSQTGRNEQYF.

The rearrangement links TRBV19 to TRBJ1-2; perhaps TRBD1 as D (6 bases). V gave up 7 bases and J gave up 8 bases, with 17 bases separating them. Per the germline V gene, CDR1 is LNHDA and CDR2 is SQIVND (reference sequence). This CDR3 comprises 13 residues. The CDR3 sequence is CASTLRDMEGYTF. In nucleotides, the CDR3 is TGTGCCAGTACCCTCCGGGACATGGAAGGCTACACCTTC. The variable domain in full, completed from reference TRBV19 and TRBJ1-2, reads DGGITQSPKYLFRKEGQNVTLSCEQNLNHDAMYWYRQDPGQGLRLIYYSQIVNDFQKGDIAEGYSVSREKKESFPLTVTSAQKNPTAFYLCASTLRDMEGYTFGSGTRLTVV.

The rearrangement joins TRBV28 to TRBJ1-5; 8 bases line up with TRBD1. The junction had 8 bases not matched to a gene; V was cut back by 3 bases and J by 7 bases. Germline CDR1 and CDR2: MDHEN and SYDVKM. The CDR3 spans 15 residues. In DNA, the CDR3 is TGTGCCAGCAGTTTCTTCGGACAGGGAGCACAGCCCCAGCATTTT. Protein product: CASSFFGQGAQPQHF.

The chain is built from TRBV7-2 and TRBJ1-2; 8 bases are shared with TRBD1. V was pared by 5 bases and J by 7 bases, with 15 bases of the junction left unmatched. The CDR3 runs to 16 residues. CDR1 and CDR2 (germline): SGHTA, FQGNSA. The DNA for the CDR3 is TGTGCCAGCAGCCCTAGCCGGGGACAGGCAGGGAGTGGCTACACCTTC. It yields the protein CASSPSRGQAGSGYTF.

This rearrangement joins TRBV5-1 to TRBJ1-6; D uncertain. This CDR3 region has 15 residues. The ends were cut back, 0 bases at V and 6 bases at J, with 10 bases in the middle. Looked up from germline, CDR1 is SGHRS and CDR2 is YFSETQ. CDR3 protein: CASSLGSTGNSPLHF. CDR3 nucleotide sequence: TGCGCCAGCAGCTTGGGGAGTACGGGTAATTCACCCCTCCACTTT.